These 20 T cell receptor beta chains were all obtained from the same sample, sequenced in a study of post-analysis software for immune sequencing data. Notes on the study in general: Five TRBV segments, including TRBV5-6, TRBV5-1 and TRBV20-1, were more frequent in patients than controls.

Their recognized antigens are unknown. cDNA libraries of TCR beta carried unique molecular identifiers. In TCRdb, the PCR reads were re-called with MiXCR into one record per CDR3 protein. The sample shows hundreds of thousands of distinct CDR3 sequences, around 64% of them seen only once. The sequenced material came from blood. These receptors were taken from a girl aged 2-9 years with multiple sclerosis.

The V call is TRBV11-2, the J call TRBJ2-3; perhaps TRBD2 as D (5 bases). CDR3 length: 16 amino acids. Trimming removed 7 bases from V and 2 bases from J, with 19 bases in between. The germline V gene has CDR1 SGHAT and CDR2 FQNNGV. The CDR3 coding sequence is TGTGCCAGCACCTCTGACTGGGGAGACAACACAGATACGCAGTATTTT. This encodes CASTSDWGDNTDTQYF.

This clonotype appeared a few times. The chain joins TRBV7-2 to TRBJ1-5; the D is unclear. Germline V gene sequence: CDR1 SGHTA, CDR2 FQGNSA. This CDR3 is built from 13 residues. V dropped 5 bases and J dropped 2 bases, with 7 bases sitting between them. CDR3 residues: CASSQAGNQPQHF. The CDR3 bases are TGTGCCAGCAGCCAGGCGGGCAATCAGCCCCAGCATTTT. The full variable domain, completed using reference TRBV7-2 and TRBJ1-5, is GAGVSQSPSNKVTEKGKDVELRCDPISGHTALYWYRQSLGQGLEFLIYFQGNSAPDKSGLPSDRFSAERTGGSVSTLTIQRTQQEDSAVYLCASSQAGNQPQHFGDGTRLSIL.

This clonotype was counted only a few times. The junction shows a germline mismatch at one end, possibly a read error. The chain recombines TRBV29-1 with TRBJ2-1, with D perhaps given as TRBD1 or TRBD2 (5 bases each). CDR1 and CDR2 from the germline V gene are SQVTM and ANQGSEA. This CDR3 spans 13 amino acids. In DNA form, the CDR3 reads TGCAGCGCTGAAGACATACCCCGGGACCGACTGTTCTTC. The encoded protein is CSAEDIPRDRLFF.

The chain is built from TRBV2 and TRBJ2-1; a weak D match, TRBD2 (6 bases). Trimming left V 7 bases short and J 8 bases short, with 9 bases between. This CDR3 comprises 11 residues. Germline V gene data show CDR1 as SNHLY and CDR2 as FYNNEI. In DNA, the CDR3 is TGTGCCAGCACACTAGCAGATGAGCAGTTCTTC. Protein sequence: CASTLADEQFF.

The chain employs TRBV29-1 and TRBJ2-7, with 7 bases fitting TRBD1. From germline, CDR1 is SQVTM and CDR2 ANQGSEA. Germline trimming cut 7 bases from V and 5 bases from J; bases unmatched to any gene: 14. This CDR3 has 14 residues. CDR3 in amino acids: CSAVTTGLRDEQYF. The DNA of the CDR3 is TGCAGCGCCGTCACGACAGGGCTAAGGGACGAGCAGTACTTC.

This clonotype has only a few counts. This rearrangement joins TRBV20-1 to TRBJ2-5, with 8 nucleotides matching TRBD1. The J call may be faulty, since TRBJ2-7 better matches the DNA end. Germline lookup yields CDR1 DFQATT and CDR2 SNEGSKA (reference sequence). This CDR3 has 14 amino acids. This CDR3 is CSATGQGWTYEQYF. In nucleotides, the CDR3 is TGCAGTGCTACAGGACAGGGCTGGACCTACGAGCAGTACTTC.

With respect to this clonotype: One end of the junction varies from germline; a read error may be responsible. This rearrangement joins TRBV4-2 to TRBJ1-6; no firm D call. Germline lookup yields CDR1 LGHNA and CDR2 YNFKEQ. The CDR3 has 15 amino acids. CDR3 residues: CASSQDWQLDSPPHF. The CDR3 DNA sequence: TGTGCCAGCAGCCAAGATTGGCAGTTGGATTCACCCCCCCACTTT.

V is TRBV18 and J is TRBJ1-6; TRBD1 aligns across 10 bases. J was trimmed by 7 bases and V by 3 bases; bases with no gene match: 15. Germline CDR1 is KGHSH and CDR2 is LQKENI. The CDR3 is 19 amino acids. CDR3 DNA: TGTGCCAGCTCACCTAATTCACCACCGGGACAGGGGCCGAATTCACCCCTCCACTTT. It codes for CASSPNSPPGQGPNSPLHF.

The CDR3 DNA sequence: TGTGCCAGCAGCTCCCCAGGGACCTACGAGCAGTACTTC. Translation: CASSSPGTYEQYF. The chain employs TRBV7-2 and TRBJ2-7, with D perhaps matching TRBD1 (5 bases). Germline CDR1 SGHTA, CDR2 FQGNSA. The CDR3 length is 13 residues. Trimming took 4 bases from V and 2 from J, leaving 9 bases between them.

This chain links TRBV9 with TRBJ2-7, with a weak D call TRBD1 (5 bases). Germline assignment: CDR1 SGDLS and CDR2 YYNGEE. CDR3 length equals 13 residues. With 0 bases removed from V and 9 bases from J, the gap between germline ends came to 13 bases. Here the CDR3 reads CASSVDHIQGQYF. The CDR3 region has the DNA TGTGCCAGCAGCGTAGACCACATCCAGGGGCAGTACTTC. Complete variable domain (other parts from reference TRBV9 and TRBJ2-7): DSGVTQTPKHLITATGQRVTLRCSPRSGDLSVYWYQQSLDQGLQFLIQYYNGEERAKGNILERFSAQQFPDLHSELNLSSLELGDSALYFCASSVDHIQGQYFGPGTRLTVT.

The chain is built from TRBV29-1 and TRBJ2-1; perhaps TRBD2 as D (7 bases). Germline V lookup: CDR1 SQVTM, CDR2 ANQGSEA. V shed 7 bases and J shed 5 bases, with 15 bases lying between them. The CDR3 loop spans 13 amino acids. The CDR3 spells CSAGGGSHNEQFF. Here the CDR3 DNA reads TGCAGCGCCGGGGGCGGGAGTCACAATGAGCAGTTCTTC.

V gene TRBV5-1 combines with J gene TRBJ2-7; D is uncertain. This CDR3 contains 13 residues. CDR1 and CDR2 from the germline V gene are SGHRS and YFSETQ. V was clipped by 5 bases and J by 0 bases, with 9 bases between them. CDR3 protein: CASRPQSSYEQYF. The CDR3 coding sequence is TGCGCCAGCAGACCACAGAGCTCCTACGAGCAGTACTTC.

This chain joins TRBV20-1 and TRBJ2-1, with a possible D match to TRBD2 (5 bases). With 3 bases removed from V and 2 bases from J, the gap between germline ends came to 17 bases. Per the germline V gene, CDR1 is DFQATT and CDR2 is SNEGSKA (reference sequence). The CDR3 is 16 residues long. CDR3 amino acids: CSASRGRKLTYNEQFF. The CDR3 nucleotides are TGCAGTGCTAGCCGAGGGCGGAAACTAACCTACAATGAGCAGTTCTTC.

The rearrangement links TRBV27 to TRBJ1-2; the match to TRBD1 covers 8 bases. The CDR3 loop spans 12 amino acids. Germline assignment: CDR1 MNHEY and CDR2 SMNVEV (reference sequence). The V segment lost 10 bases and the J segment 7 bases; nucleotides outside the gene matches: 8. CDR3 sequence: CATGTGNGGYTF. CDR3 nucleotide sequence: TGTGCCACCGGGACAGGAAATGGTGGCTACACCTTC.

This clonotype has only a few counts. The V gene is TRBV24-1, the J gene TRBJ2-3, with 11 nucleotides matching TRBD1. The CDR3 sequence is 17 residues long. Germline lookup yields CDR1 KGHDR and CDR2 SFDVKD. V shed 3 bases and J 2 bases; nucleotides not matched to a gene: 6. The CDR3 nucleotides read TGTGCCACCAGTGATAGAGGACAGGGGGCCCTCACAGATACGCAGTATTTT. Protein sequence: CATSDRGQGALTDTQYF.

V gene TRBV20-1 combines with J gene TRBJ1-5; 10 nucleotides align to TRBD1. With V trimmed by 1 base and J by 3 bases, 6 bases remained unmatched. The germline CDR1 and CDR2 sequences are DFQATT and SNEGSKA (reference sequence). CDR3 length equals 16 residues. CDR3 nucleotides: TGCAGTGCTAGAGGCCCCGGGACAGGGGACAATCAGCCCCAGCATTTT. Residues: CSARGPGTGDNQPQHF.

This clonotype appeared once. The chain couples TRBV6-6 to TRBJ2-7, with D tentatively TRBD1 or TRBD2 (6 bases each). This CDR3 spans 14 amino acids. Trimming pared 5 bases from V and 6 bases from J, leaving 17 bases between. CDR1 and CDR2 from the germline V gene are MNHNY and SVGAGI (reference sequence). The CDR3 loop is CASSASGGTCEQYF. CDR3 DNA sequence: TGTGCCAGCAGTGCCTCCGGGGGCACCTGCGAGCAGTACTTC.

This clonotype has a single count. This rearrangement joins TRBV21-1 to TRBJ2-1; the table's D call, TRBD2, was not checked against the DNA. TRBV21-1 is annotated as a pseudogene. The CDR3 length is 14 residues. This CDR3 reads CASPGEEGASEQFF. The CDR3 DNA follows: TGTGCCAGCCCTGGCGAGGAGGGGGCAAGTGAGCAGTTCTTC.

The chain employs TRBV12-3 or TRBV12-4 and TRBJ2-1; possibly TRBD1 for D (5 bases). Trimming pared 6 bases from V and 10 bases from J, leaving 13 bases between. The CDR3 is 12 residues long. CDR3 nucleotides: TGTGCCAGCAGAGTAGTAACAGGAGAGCAGTTCTTC. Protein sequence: CASRVVTGEQFF.

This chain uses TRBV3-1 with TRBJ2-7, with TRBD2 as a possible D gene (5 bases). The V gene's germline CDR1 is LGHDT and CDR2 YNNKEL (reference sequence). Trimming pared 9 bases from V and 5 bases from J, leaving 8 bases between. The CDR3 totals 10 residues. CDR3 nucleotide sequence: TGTGCCAGTGAGGGTGACGAGCAGTACGTC. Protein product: CASEGDEQYV.